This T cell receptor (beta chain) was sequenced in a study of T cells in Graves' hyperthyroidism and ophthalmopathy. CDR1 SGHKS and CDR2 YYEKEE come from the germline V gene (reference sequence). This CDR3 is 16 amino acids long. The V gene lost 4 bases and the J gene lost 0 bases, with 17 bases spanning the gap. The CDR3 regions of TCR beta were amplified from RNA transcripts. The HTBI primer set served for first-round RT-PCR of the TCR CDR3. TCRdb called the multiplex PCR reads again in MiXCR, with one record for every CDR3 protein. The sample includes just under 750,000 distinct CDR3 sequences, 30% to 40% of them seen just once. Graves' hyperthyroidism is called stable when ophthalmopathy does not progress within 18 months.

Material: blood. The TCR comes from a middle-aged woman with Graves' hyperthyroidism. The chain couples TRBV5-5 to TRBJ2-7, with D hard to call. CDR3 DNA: TGTGCCAGCAGCCCGCCCATACGACAAAGCTCCTACGAGCAGTACTTC. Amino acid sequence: CASSPPIRQSSYEQYF.